These 3 T cell receptor beta chains originate from one sample sequenced in a study of blood T cells in healthy people across ages. For the second PCR, which ran for about 6 to 11 cycles, a sample-barcoded 5' primer and a J-beta primer mix were used. TCRdb re-derived calls from the 5' RACE reads in MiXCR, one entry per CDR3 protein. This sample yields over 600,000 distinct CDR3 sequences, of which about 61% are seen a single time; around a quarter belongs to the top ten. The sequencing sample was made of blood. Receptors were obtained from a man aged 35-49 years in good health.

The rearrangement links TRBV5-1 to TRBJ2-3; 9 bases agree with TRBD1. V gave up 0 bases and J gave up 4 bases; unmatched junction bases: 9. This CDR3 is 17 amino acids long. Germline CDR1 is SGHRS and CDR2 is YFSETQ. CDR3 DNA sequence: TGCGCCAGCAGCTTGGACCCGGACAGGGGTTTTTCAGATACGCAGTATTTT. Amino acids: CASSLDPDRGFSDTQYF.

There are a few counts of this clonotype. This sequence joins TRBV9 and TRBJ1-2; D is undetermined. The V end lost 2 bases, the J end lost 2 bases, and 16 bases lay between the germline ends. The CDR3 is 16 residues long. Per the germline V gene, CDR1 is SGDLS and CDR2 is YYNGEE. The CDR3 loop is CASSVTDRTSNYGYTF. In nucleotides, the CDR3 is TGTGCCAGCAGCGTTACCGATAGAACGTCGAACTATGGCTACACCTTC.

This clonotype has just a few counts. This rearrangement joins TRBV9 to TRBJ2-1; the match to TRBD1 covers 10 bases. The CDR3 contains 16 residues. The junction had 7 bases not matched to a gene; V was cut back by 4 bases and J by 3 bases. Germline lookup yields CDR1 SGDLS and CDR2 YYNGEE. The CDR3 sequence: CASSPGTGDGYNEQFF. The CDR3 coding sequence is TGTGCCAGCAGCCCCGGGACAGGGGACGGCTACAATGAGCAGTTCTTC. The full variable domain, in which reference TRBV9 and TRBJ2-1 provide the parts outside the CDR3, is DSGVTQTPKHLITATGQRVTLRCSPRSGDLSVYWYQQSLDQGLQFLIQYYNGEERAKGNILERFSAQQFPDLHSELNLSSLELGDSALYFCASSPGTGDGYNEQFFGPGTRLTVL.